Listed here is a single T cell receptor beta chain. What it binds is not known. This sample is drawn from a study of cytomegalovirus exposure and HLA in healthy donors. Study summary: HLA-typed donors were the source of approximately 88 million unique TCRs, which an early data release held.

With 60 Vbeta and 13 Jbeta primers, the PCR was carried out. Sequencing was performed with immunoSEQ multiplex PCR; in TCRdb, only in-frame clones are kept and a portion is missing. The repertoire consists of around 120,000 clones, with 70% to 80% occurring once and the leading ten covering 2.7%. There are 16 residues in the CDR3. Germline loops: CDR1 LNHDA, CDR2 SQIVND (reference sequence). The V and J ends lost 3 bases and 3 bases respectively, with 16 bases between them. The study, taken as a whole, reports: Across HLA loci, a later analysis found differing TCR association rates, with DRB1 most and HLA-C fewest. Among the sequence variants, a highly shared cluster was likely an artifact of sequencing.

This sequence joins TRBV19 and TRBJ2-3, with D possibly being TRBD1 (6 bases). Sequencing used PBMCs. The sequence was collected from a woman in her thirties or forties in good health and CMV-seropositive. CDR3 sequence reads: CASSMGARGRTDTQYF. The CDR3 DNA is TGTGCCAGTAGTATGGGGGCCAGGGGAAGAACAGATACGCAGTATTTT.